This TCR beta chain was captured by sequencing in a study of T-cell memory formation after mild COVID-19. This clonotype turned up a few times. TCRdb called the 5' RACE reads again in MiXCR, with one record for every CDR3 protein. The table has approximately 100,000 distinct CDR3 sequences, about 15% seen once. This CDR3 contains 12 residues. Trimming cost V 5 bases and J 4 bases; bases outside gene matches: 1. Germline lookup yields CDR1 MNHEY and CDR2 SVGEGT. The chain links TRBV6-2 or TRBV6-3 to TRBJ2-5, with 7 bases that match TRBD2. Sequenced material: PBMCs or a T cell subset sorted from them (not recorded which). The source of this sequence is an adult woman who had mild COVID-19 (a few samples of this study predate the infection). Cell type and time point are not known. For the CDR3, the DNA is TGTGCCAGCAGTGGCGGGAGAGAGACCCAGTACTTC. This gives the protein CASSGGRETQYF.